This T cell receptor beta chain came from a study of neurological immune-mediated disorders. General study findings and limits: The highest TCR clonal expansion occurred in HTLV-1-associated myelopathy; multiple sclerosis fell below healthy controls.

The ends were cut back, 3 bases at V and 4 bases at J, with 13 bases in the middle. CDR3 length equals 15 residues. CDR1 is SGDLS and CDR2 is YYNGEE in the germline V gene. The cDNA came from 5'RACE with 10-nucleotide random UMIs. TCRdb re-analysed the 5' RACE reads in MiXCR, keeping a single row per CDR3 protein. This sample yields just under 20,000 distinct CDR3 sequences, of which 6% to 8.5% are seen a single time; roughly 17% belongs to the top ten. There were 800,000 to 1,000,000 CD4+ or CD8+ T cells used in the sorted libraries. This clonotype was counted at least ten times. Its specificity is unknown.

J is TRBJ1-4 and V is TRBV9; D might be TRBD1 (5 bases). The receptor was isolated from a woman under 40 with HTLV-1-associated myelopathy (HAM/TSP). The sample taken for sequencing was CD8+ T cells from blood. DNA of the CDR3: TGTGCCAGCAGCGCCCGTGCAGGGAGTAATGAAAAACTGTTTTTT. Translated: CASSARAGSNEKLFF. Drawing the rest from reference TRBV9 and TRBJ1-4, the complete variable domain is DSGVTQTPKHLITATGQRVTLRCSPRSGDLSVYWYQQSLDQGLQFLIQYYNGEERAKGNILERFSAQQFPDLHSELNLSSLELGDSALYFCASSARAGSNEKLFFGSGTQLSVL.